This TCR beta chain was retrieved from a study of T cells of healthy individuals. This clonotype was detected only a few times. Looked up from germline, CDR1 is LGHNA and CDR2 is YNFKEQ. V lost 0 bases and J lost 8, with 13 bases in between. The CDR3 length is 15 residues. TCRdb re-analysed the 5' RACE reads in MiXCR, keeping a single row per CDR3 protein. Altogether about 63,000 distinct CDR3 sequences are present, about 17% being singletons, with the ten largest covering 4% to 5%. The V call is TRBV4-2, the J call TRBJ1-4, with TRBD1 as a possible D gene (5 bases). This receptor was taken from a human donor in good health. The CDR3 region has the DNA TGTGCCAGCAGCCAAGATAGGGGCGAGCGGGAAAAACTGTTTTTT. This codes for CASSQDRGEREKLFF.